This entry concerns a single TCR beta chain. What it binds is not known. This record comes from a study of shared clonotypes between healthy human individuals. Turning to the study itself: Each donor's CD4 naive and CD4 memory cells filled three plates apiece, CD8 naive two, and CD8 memory one. Study results and caveats: Represented diversity, genetic and exposure-history alike, was limited by few donors.

Deep-level settings were used for running the assay. The data were produced by immunoSEQ multiplex PCR, yet TCRdb's version contains in-frame clones alone and is incomplete. Of roughly 2 million clones listed, 85% to 95% were seen once; the top ten hold about 0.13%. Germline loops: CDR1 SGHVS, CDR2 FQNEAQ. The CDR3 contains 15 residues. V lost 5 bases, J lost 3 bases, and 6 bases stayed unmatched. This sequence joins TRBV7-8 and TRBJ2-7, with TRBD1 identical over 11 bases. Sequenced input: naive CD4+ T cells sorted from blood. Subset denoted: CD45RA+ positively selected. The receptor was derived from a man aged 18 to 29 in good health. The CDR3 sequence is CASSASGTGGYEQYF. As DNA, the CDR3 is TGTGCCAGCAGCGCATCCGGGACAGGGGGCTACGAGCAGTACTTC.